Included here is one T cell receptor beta chain sequence, with context. Its cognate antigen is unknown. These data belong to a study of T cell responses to AZD1222 COVID-19 vaccine. Study at large: Timing groups of about 4 and about 12 weeks for second doses were pooled. Study-wide findings and caveats: Across spike, vaccine-associated CD4 TCRs were found, dominant at 160-218 and 743-854.

Germline CDR1 is SGHTA and CDR2 is FQGNSA. V lost 1 base, J lost 5 bases, and 10 bases lay in between. The CDR3 extends over 14 amino acids. Measured with immunoSEQ multiplex PCR; TCRdb has only the in-frame clones, and not every one. This table has about 94,000 clones, roughly 84% appearing once. The V gene is TRBV7-2, the J gene TRBJ2-3, with D perhaps TRBD2 (7 bases). This specimen was peripheral blood, taken on day 0 of AZD1222 vaccination. This sequence was found in an adult in good health. CDR3 sequence: CASSLVRGLDTQYF. The CDR3 DNA reads as TGTGCCAGCAGCTTAGTGCGGGGGCTAGATACGCAGTATTTT.